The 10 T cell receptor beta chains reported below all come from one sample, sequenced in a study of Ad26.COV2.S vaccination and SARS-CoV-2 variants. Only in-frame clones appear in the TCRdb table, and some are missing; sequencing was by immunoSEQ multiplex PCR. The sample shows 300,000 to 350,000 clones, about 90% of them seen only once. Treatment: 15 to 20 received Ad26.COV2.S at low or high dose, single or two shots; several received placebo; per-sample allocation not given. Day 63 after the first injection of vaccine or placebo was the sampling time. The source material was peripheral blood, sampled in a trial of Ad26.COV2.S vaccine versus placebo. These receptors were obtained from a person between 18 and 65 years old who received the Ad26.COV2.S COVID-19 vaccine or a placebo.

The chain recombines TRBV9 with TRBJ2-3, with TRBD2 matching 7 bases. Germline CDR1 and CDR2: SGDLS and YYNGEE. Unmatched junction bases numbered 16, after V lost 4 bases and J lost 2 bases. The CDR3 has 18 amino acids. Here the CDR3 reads CASSPRWKVAGSTDTQYF. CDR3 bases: TGTGCCAGCAGCCCCCGGTGGAAGGTAGCGGGTTCCACAGATACGCAGTATTTT.

CDR3 in DNA: TGTGCCAGCAGTTTAGACCGCTTGCGCGCTTTCTTT. It codes for CASSLDRLRAFF. The V call is TRBV12-3 or TRBV12-4, the J call TRBJ1-1; unclear D gene. CDR3 length: 12 amino acids. Trimming took off 1 base at V and 11 bases at J, with 11 bases between the two ends.

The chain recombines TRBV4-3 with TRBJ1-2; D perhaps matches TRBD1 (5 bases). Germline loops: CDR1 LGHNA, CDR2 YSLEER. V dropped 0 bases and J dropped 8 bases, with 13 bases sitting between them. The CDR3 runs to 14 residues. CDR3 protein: CASSQDGRAGGYTF. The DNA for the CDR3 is TGCGCCAGCAGCCAAGACGGCAGGGCTGGGGGCTACACCTTC.

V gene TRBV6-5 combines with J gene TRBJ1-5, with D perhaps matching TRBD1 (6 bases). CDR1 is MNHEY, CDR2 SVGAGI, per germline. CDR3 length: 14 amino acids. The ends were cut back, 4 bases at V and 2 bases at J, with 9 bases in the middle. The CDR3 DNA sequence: TGTGCCAGCAGTTTAGCAGGGGGCAATCAGCCCCAGCATTTT. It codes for CASSLAGGNQPQHF.

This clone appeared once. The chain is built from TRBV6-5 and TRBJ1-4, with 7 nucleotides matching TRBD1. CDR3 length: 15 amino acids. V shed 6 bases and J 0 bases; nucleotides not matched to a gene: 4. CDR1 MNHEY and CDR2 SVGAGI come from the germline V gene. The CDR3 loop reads CASRTDRATNEKLFF. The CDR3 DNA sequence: TGTGCCAGCAGAACAGACAGGGCAACTAATGAAAAACTGTTTTTT.

The chain's CDR3 is CATPGRSGNTIYF. CDR3 DNA: TGTGCCACCCCGGGCAGATCTGGAAACACCATATATTTT. The rearrangement uses TRBV2 and TRBJ1-3, with no clear D. There are 13 residues in the CDR3. Germline values: CDR1 SNHLY, CDR2 FYNNEI. Trimming stripped 10 bases from V and 1 base from J, with 11 bases between. The entire variable domain, with the rest obtained from reference TRBV2 and TRBJ1-3, is as follows: EPEVTQTPSHQVTQMGQEVILRCVPISNHLYFYWYRQILGQKVEFLVSFYNNEISEKSEIFDDQFSVERPDGSNFTLKIRSTKLEDSAMYFCATPGRSGNTIYFGEGSWLTVV.

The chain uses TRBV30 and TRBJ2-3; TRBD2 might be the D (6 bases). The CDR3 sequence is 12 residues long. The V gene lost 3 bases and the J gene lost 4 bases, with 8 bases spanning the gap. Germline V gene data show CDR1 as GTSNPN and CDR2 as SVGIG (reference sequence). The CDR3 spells CAWSGSPDTQYF. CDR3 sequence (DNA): TGTGCCTGGAGCGGGAGCCCAGATACGCAGTATTTT.

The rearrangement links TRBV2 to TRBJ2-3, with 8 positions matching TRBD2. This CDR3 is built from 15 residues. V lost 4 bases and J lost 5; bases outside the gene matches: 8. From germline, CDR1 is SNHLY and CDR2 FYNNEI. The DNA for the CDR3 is TGTGCCAGCAGTGCTGGAGAAGCGGGAGTAGATACGCAGTATTTT. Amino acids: CASSAGEAGVDTQYF.

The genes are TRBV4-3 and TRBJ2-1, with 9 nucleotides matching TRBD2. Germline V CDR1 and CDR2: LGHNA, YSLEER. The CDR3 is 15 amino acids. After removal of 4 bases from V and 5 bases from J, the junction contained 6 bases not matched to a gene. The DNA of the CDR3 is TGCGCCAGCAGCCCCGGGACTAGCCCCAACAATGAGCAGTTCTTC. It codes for CASSPGTSPNNEQFF.

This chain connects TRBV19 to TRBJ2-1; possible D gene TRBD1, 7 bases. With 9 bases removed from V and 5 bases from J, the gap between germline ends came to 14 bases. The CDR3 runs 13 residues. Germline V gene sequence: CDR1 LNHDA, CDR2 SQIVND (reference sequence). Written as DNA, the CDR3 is TGTGCCAGCCGAGGCAGGGGGGACAATGAGCAGTTCTTC. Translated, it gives CASRGRGDNEQFF.